This TCR beta chain was profiled in a study of cytomegalovirus exposure and HLA in healthy donors (dated by TCRdb to 2016 to 2017). For context, the study as a whole: In an earlier analysis of some 550 of the donors, around 300 Gb of sequence data and 95 million to 130 million unique TCR beta sequences from 180 million or so T cells were reported. Typing coverage differed by locus: A, B, C, DRB1 and DQB1 were typed in about 620-640 donors, DQA1 in 500 to 550, DPA1 in 600 to 610, and DPB1 in roughly 470. Both class I and class II loci were covered by HLA typing, at four-digit resolution. Donor age, sex, ethnicity and CMV serostatus were collected together with the repertoire data. Among 398 genotyped donors of the cohort, an average of approximately 240,000 unique TCR beta nucleotide sequences were sequenced per donor, 15% to 20% of them non-productive. Besides the first cohort of hundreds of subjects, a separate validation cohort made up of 120 different subjects was used. A later genetic analysis used genome-wide SNP genotypes for about 55% of the 666 donors, treating that subset as a discovery cohort. The study aimed to test whether cataloging public T cell receptors could reveal signatures of past pathogen exposure. In a later analysis, previously published TCR beta repertoires from 666 donors were re-analyzed and high-resolution HLA genotyping was added so that TCR occurrence patterns could be studied. High-throughput TCR immunosequencing, statistical association of individual TCRs with disease status, and machine learning were combined to predict cytomegalovirus infection status. All discovery cohort repertoires had been generated on a single sequencing platform. About 5 DR-DQ haplotypes were handled as single units for association and clustering, since linkage in the cohort was strong. About 300 gigabases of sequencing data and roughly 80 million unique TCR sequences made up an early release that covered some 640 HLA-typed donors. Of the 300 to 500 genotyped donors, 81% were placed in the genetic ancestry cluster associated with self-reported Caucasian donors. In the later analysis, no new phenotypic data were used to find candidate immune exposures; instead, reliance was placed on TCR beta sequences and their occurrence across donors. The study profiled the T cell repertoires of fewer than 850 subjects by immunosequencing and related them to cytomegalovirus serostatus. An earlier analysis of 587 of the donors used high-throughput TCR beta sequencing to judge whether each TCR beta V gene segment behaved as functional or pseudogenic. Study-wide findings and limitations: CMV serostatus was the only immune exposure information available for the cohort. This cohort had only TCR beta chains sequenced, and the lack of alpha or paired-chain data limited which features could be detected. In the study, some 180 TCR beta chains were listed as associated with cytomegalovirus. A few of the identified cytomegalovirus-associated TCR beta chains were confirmed in vitro to be specific for cytomegalovirus antigens. In a later analysis, several top co-occurrence clusters were reported to appear linked to parvovirus B19, influenza, CMV and Epstein-Barr virus. Some IMGT-functional V segments, including TRBV6-2 and TRBV6-3, could not be told apart with the 87-base-pair reads, so those segments were excluded. An association between a missense DCLRE1C variant and V-gene and J-gene trimming of TCR beta chains was found in a later genetic analysis and replicated in an independent cohort. HLA typing was unavailable for some donors at each locus, so association tests used only the typed subset. Most TCR sequences were observed very rarely across donors, whereas some public TCRs were present in many individuals. In a later analysis, TCR association rates were found to vary across HLA loci, with the most associated TCRs seen for DRB1 alleles and the fewest for HLA-C alleles. In a later analysis, HLA-associated TCR beta chains showed more clonal expansion and lower generation probabilities than non-associated chains that were equally common. At a false discovery rate of 0.05, a later analysis linked some 18,000 TCR beta sequences to specific HLA alleles. A group of highly shared sequence variants was considered likely to be a technical artifact of the sequencing pipeline. An earlier analysis of 587 of the donors showed that most TCR beta V segments appeared in productive rearrangements either about 87% or about 30% of the time, which broadly matched IMGT annotations. A later genetic analysis reported fewer N-insertions in productive TCRs among donors in an Asian-associated ancestry cluster than the approximately 700-donor mean. When HLA alleles, especially DR and DQ, strongly co-occurred, TCR associations were difficult to assign to individual alleles. Linkage disequilibrium might explain the correlated functional status among segregating V segments, but an unknown experimental factor could not be ruled out. Most CMV-associated TCR beta chains appeared to be HLA-restricted in a later analysis, and the HLA associations seemed to be driven largely by CMV exposure. A further reported finding was that TCR beta sequences accurately predicted the HLA-A and HLA-B alleles for most subjects in the first cohort. Because counts were too low, about 18 rarely observed V segments, including chromosome 9 orphons, were excluded from the earlier analysis of around 640 of the donors. Sequencing depth was assumed to be roughly uniform across donors in the presence/absence analyses, though that assumption may not hold. In both the original and validation cohorts, the classifier was reported to diagnose cytomegalovirus status with high specificity and sensitivity. It was suggested by the authors that the approach could potentially be generalized to other disease states and immunological phenotypes.

The cohort consisted of fewer than 700 healthy bone marrow donors. At the time of sampling, every cohort member was nominally healthy, though immune exposures that went unrecorded were likely present. The donor tested CMV seronegative, placing the donor among the roughly 350 seronegative members of the cohort. Each donor provided a peripheral blood sample, and peripheral blood mononuclear cells were used for TCR beta sequencing. Genomic DNA extraction from the blood cell samples was performed with the Qiagen DNeasy Blood Extraction Kit. Concerning this clone itself: Its target antigen remains unknown.

Preparation of the library involved the immunoSEQ multiplex PCR assay. The multiplex PCR relied on a mix of 60 forward primers for TCR Vbeta segments and 13 reverse primers for TCR Jbeta segments. The CDR3 region of rearranged TCR beta genes was amplified from genomic DNA with a multiplex PCR assay. On the Illumina HiSeq System, the amplified TCR beta libraries were sequenced as 87-base-pair reads. The paper's data handling went like this. In a later analysis, some 80 million unique TCR beta chains were counted across the 500 to 700 repertoires, and roughly 9.9 million of these chains were shared by at least two donors. Raw reads were error-corrected and collapsed into unique sequences by a nearest-neighbor algorithm in which closely related sequences were merged to remove PCR and sequencing errors. V, D and J gene segments were assigned by aligning CDR3 sequences to IMGT reference sequences. For a sequence to be retained, at least a six-nucleotide match to both a V gene segment and a J gene segment was required. A rearrangement was called productive if the CDR3 had no stop codons and remained in frame with V and J, and every other rearrangement was called non-productive. CDR3 was defined by IMGT convention, running from the second conserved V-encoded cysteine to the conserved J-encoded phenylalanine. Sequences without an unambiguous match to a single V gene segment were excluded from the earlier analysis of several hundred of the donors. An earlier analysis of almost 600 of the donors classified V segments as functional when productive rearrangements were above 56.7% and as segregating when the standard deviation between donors was above 5%. To diagnose cytomegalovirus status from the catalog of TCR beta chain sequences, a statistical classification framework was built. In a later analysis, V and J genes were assigned by comparing TCR nucleotide sequences against IMGT/GENE-DB human TR gene sequences. In a later analysis, CDR3 sequences and most-parsimonious VDJ recombination scenarios were assigned using the TCRdist pipeline. In a later analysis, every TCR beta chain was defined by the combination of its CDR3 amino acid sequence and its V-gene family, and reads without a unique V-gene family were dropped. In a later analysis, fewer than 650 highly shared, low-generation-probability nucleotide sequences were removed to address suspected cross-contamination and a sequencing artifact. In a later analysis, a clonal expansion index for each public chain was calculated from normalized within-repertoire ranks of inferred template counts. In a later analysis, generation probabilities were computed with a VDJ recombination model fitted to out-of-frame rearrangements, and the resulting probabilities were checked against IGoR. A later analysis scored TCR-TCR, TCR-HLA and TCR-CMV co-occurrence with hypergeometric tests, applying a repertoire-size bias correction to TCR pairs. False discovery rates were estimated in a later analysis by permuting HLA or CMV assignments 20 times. A later analysis grouped co-occurring TCRs with DBSCAN, adding TCRdist sequence similarity when clustering within HLA-allele-positive subsets. Repertoires with fewer than 30,000 or more than 120,000 public chains, plus five repertoires with anomalous nucleotide sharing, were excluded from co-occurrence clustering. TCRdb holds this immuneACCESS table with in-frame rearrangements only. Some clones are missing; in checked studies, unresolved V genes explain under half, and the rest has no known cause. V and J calls and clone size follow that table, whereas D and trimming were derived from the DNA. The sample table records about 39,000 clones. The ten top clones hold 3% to 4% of the sample.

The CDR3, from cysteine to phenylalanine, totals 15 residues. CDR3 DNA only is kept here, 45 bases in frame from base 1. At the junction V is shortened by 2 bases and J by 6 bases; bases outside the gene matches: 13. The germline V gene (reference sequence) sets CDR1 to GTSNPN and CDR2 to SVGIG. The source material was PBMCs. The receptor chain draws on TRBV30 and TRBJ2-7, with 7 junctional bases fitting TRBD1. This receptor was obtained from a male donor in good health and CMV-seronegative. The CDR3 protein is CAWSIRTGTTLEQYF. The DNA sequence is as follows: TGTGCCTGGAGTATCCGGACAGGCACCACTCTCGAGCAGTACTTC.